These 14 T cell receptor beta chains were sequenced from one sample in a study of blood T cells in healthy people across ages. A sample-barcoded 5' primer and a J-beta primer mix were used in a second PCR of roughly 6 to 11 cycles. TCRdb reanalysed the 5' RACE reads using MiXCR and keeps one entry per CDR3 protein. The top ten clones hold 15% to 19% of a sample with over 550,000 distinct CDR3 sequences, approximately 30% of them seen once. The material sequenced was blood. The receptors here all came from a woman aged 80 or over in good health.

As DNA, the CDR3 is TGTGCCAGCAGTGAAGCGCGGACAAGATTGAACACTGAAGCTTTCTTT. It encodes CASSEARTRLNTEAFF. The chain combines TRBV6-1 with TRBJ1-1; possibly TRBD1 for D (5 bases). V gave up 0 bases and J gave up 0 bases, with 11 bases separating them. The CDR3 loop spans 16 amino acids. The germline gives CDR1 MNHNS, CDR2 SASEGT.

The V gene is TRBV15, the J gene TRBJ1-1; no reliable D call. The CDR3 extends over 13 amino acids. V gave up 6 bases and J gave up 0 bases, with 8 bases separating them. Germline lookup yields CDR1 LNHNV and CDR2 YYDKDF (reference sequence). The CDR3 loop is CATSQDLNTEAFF. The CDR3 DNA sequence: TGTGCCACCAGTCAGGACCTGAACACTGAAGCTTTCTTT.

This clonotype was recorded many times. V gene TRBV7-2 combines with J gene TRBJ2-3; D is unclear. The CDR3 is made up of 14 amino acids. The germline V gene encodes CDR1 SGHTA and CDR2 FQGNSA. Trimming removed 10 bases from V and 0 bases from J, with 14 bases in between. The CDR3 bases are TGTACCACCCTAAAGGGCCCCAGCACAGATACGCAGTATTTT. This translates into CTTLKGPSTDTQYF. Full variable domain (outside the CDR3, taken from reference TRBV7-2 and TRBJ2-3): GAGVSQSPSNKVTEKGKDVELRCDPISGHTALYWYRQSLGQGLEFLIYFQGNSAPDKSGLPSDRFSAERTGGSVSTLTIQRTQQEDSAVYLCTTLKGPSTDTQYFGPGTRLTVL.

The chain couples TRBV15 to TRBJ2-3, with 11 bases that match TRBD2. J gave up 3 bases and V 4 bases, and 3 bases lay outside the gene matches. Germline loops: CDR1 LNHNV, CDR2 YYDKDF (reference sequence). The CDR3 has 15 amino acids. The CDR3 spells CATSTRTSGTDTQYF. The DNA of the CDR3 is TGTGCCACCAGCACAAGGACTAGCGGGACAGATACGCAGTATTTT.

In the case of this clonotype: The junction departs from germline at one end; a sequencing error may be responsible. The chain uses TRBV7-8 and TRBJ2-1; maybe TRBD2 (6 bases). This CDR3 spans 15 amino acids. Germline CDR1 is SGHVS and CDR2 is FQNEAQ. The CDR3 region has the DNA TGTGCCAGCACCTTACGGGGGTATGAGTACAATGAGCAGTTCTTC. Its protein is CASTLRGYEYNEQFF.

The rearrangement links TRBV2 to TRBJ1-5, with no clear D. Trimming took off 6 bases at V and 3 bases at J, with 15 bases between the two ends. CDR1 SNHLY and CDR2 FYNNEI come from the germline V gene. This CDR3 region has 15 residues. CDR3 loop: CASRETSLINQPQHF. CDR3 DNA: TGTGCCAGCAGGGAGACAAGTTTGATCAATCAGCCCCAGCATTTT.

This clonotype was seen many times. The chain is built from TRBV27 and TRBJ2-1, with 8 bases aligning to TRBD2. Germline CDR1 reads MNHEY; CDR2 reads SMNVEV (reference sequence). The V gene end was trimmed by 5 bases and the J gene end by 15 bases; junction bases not matched to a gene: 15. This CDR3 contains 14 residues. The CDR3 spells CASSPPGGGKNRFF. CDR3 nucleotide sequence: TGTGCCAGCAGTCCGCCGGGCGGGGGGAAAAATCGGTTCTTC.

V usage is TRBV6-1 and J usage is TRBJ2-1; D tentatively fits TRBD1 or TRBD2 (5 bases each). The DNA end favors TRBJ2-7, so the J call may be wrong. Germline CDR1 MNHNS, CDR2 SASEGT. The CDR3 runs 15 residues. CDR3 region: CASRTTGLLYNEQYF. The CDR3 coding sequence is TGTGCCAGCAGAACAACAGGACTTCTCTACAATGAGCAGTACTTC.

This clonotype was counted a few times. This sequence may be a read error, since a much larger clone differs from it by one base. The J gene is TRBJ2-1, the V gene TRBV15, with D maybe TRBD2 (6 bases). Trimming shortened V by 0 bases and J by 6 bases, and 12 bases separated the two germline ends. The CDR3 is made up of 15 amino acids. CDR1 and CDR2 (germline): LNHNV, YYDKDF (reference sequence). The CDR3 sequence: CATSRDLGLRNEQFF. The CDR3 DNA sequence: TGTGCCACCAGCAGAGATTTGGGACTTCGCAATGAGCAGTTCTTC.

Notes on this clonotype: With a much larger clone just one base away, this may be a read error. The rearrangement uses TRBV20-1 and TRBJ1-2; D gene ambiguous. CDR1 is DFQATT and CDR2 is SNEGSKA in the germline V gene (reference sequence). The CDR3 consists of 12 residues. The CDR3 protein is CRARHGNYGYTF. The CDR3 DNA sequence: TGCAGGGCTAGACACGGGAACTATGGCTACACCTTC.

This clonotype was recorded many times. CDR3 loop: CASSSSWGQHSTDTQYF. In DNA, the CDR3 is TGTGCCAGCAGTTCAAGCTGGGGCCAACATAGCACAGATACGCAGTATTTT. The V call is TRBV6-5, the J call TRBJ2-3; D may be TRBD1 (5 bases). Trimming cost V 4 bases and J 0 bases, with 17 bases left between them. Germline assignment: CDR1 MNHEY and CDR2 SVGAGI. The CDR3 runs to 17 residues.

Only a few counts were recorded for this clonotype. This may be a read error, as it is one base from a much larger clone. The V and J genes are TRBV5-1 and TRBJ2-5, with D unresolved. The CDR3 spans 14 residues. CDR1 and CDR2 from the germline V gene are SGHRS and YFSETQ. Trimming removed 0 bases from V and 11 bases from J, with 17 bases in between. The CDR3 coding sequence is TGCGCCAGCAGCTTGGGGTCAGGAGAGCAAGGGCAGTACTTC. Its protein is CASSLGSGEQGQYF.

This clonotype was seen many times. A much more abundant neighbour one base away suggests this may be a read error. The chain employs TRBV5-1 and TRBJ2-7, with D tentatively TRBD2 (5 bases). CDR3 size: 14 residues. From germline, CDR1 is SGHRS and CDR2 YFSETQ. Trimming removed 2 bases from V and 7 bases from J, with 16 bases in between. The CDR3 coding sequence is TGCGCCAGCAGCTTAAGCGGCATGACGGCTGAGCAGTACTTC. As protein: CASSLSGMTAEQYF. Full variable domain (remainder filled in from reference TRBV5-1 and TRBJ2-7): KAGVTQTPRYLIKTRGQQVTLSCSPISGHRSVSWYQQTPGQGLQFLFEYFSETQRNKGNFPGRFSGRQFSNSRSEMNVSTLELGDSALYLCASSLSGMTAEQYFGPGTRLTVT.

This clonotype occurred many times. This chain connects TRBV11-3 to TRBJ2-7; TRBD2 might be the D (5 bases). The CDR3 is 18 amino acids. Germline assignment: CDR1 SGHNT and CDR2 YENEEA. V dropped 1 base and J dropped 1 base, with 20 bases sitting between them. The CDR3 region is CASSLAFKAGLLSYEQYF. CDR3 DNA: TGTGCCAGCAGCTTAGCATTTAAGGCGGGCCTACTTTCCTACGAGCAGTACTTC.